This T cell receptor beta chain was obtained from a study of human T cells and chemical hapten exposure. Study-wide background: Patch tests of 0.01% DPC on the upper back were read at 6 days.

This clonotype was detected ten times or more. As to time point: patch test 1, 2 weeks after DPC sensitization. Treatment defined: therapeutic diphenylcyclopropenone sensitization with weekly scalp DPC. Total RNA was isolated from whole blood that had not been fractionated. CDR3 size: 15 residues. J gave up 6 bases and V 3 bases, and 6 bases lay outside the gene matches. Germline V gene lookup returns CDR1 SGDLS and CDR2 YYNGEE. Each CDR3 protein gets one entry after TCRdb re-called the RACE reads with MiXCR. The repertoire holds over 35,000 distinct CDR3 sequences, with about 4.2% as singletons. The receptor's source is a man aged 50 to 59 with alopecia areata. Some clones in this sample may be carry-over from other donors' samples. Here the sequenced sample was whole blood, taken in connection with sensitization to the hapten diphenylcyclopropenone (DPC). This chain connects TRBV9 to TRBJ2-3; 11 bases align to TRBD2. The CDR3: CASSAGTSGADTQYF. DNA for the CDR3: TGTGCCAGCAGCGCAGGGACTAGCGGCGCGGATACGCAGTATTTT.